This TCR beta chain is from a study of blood T cell repertoires in COVID-19. Study as a whole: Sites in the United States, Italy and Spain provided acute and convalescent COVID-19 samples. From T cells, B-cell-depleted T cells, or PBMCs came the material, which was cDNA or gDNA.

In the source study's methods: It was from reference gene primer amplification that nucleated cell counts were estimated. Here immunoSEQ multiplex PCR was the method, and the copy in TCRdb shows in-frame clones only, minus some. The DNA gave D and trimming, while V, J and clone size come from that table. Of some 130,000 clones in the sample, about 72% are singletons; the top ten hold over 1.5%. Trimming removed 2 bases from V and 10 bases from J; junction bases left unmatched: 11. Germline values: CDR1 KGHDR, CDR2 SFDVKD. The CDR3 is made up of 18 amino acids. The TCR sequence derives from a woman aged 70 to 79 with acute or convalescent COVID-19. Sample: peripheral blood. J is TRBJ2-1 and V is TRBV24-1, with 15 bases that match TRBD2. CDR3 nucleotide sequence: TGTGCCACCAGTGATTCCGCCGGACTAGCGGGAGGGTTCAGGGAGCAGTTCTTC. This codes for CATSDSAGLAGGFREQFF.